This TCR beta chain came from a study of Graves' ophthalmopathy and Graves' hyperthyroidism. Study-level background: The study drew peripheral blood at initial diagnosis, before any treatment. Overall study results and limits: Ophthalmopathy versus stable hyperthyroidism: 13-signature model gave less than 90% sensitivity, 75% to 82% specificity. Blood was where most expanded thyroid clonotypes above 0.001 frequency also turned up.

The CDR3 loop spans 14 amino acids. With 3 bases removed from V and 0 bases from J, the gap between germline ends came to 8 bases. Germline V CDR1 and CDR2: SNHLY, FYNNEI. This clonotype was detected ten times or more. No antigen is known for it. TCR beta CDR3 regions were amplified from RNA transcripts. The first-round RT-PCR employed HTBI primers together with the Qiagen OneStep RT-PCR kit. A multiplex PCR was then performed as the second round. TCRdb analysed the multiplex PCR reads with MiXCR anew, one entry per CDR3 protein. The table includes roughly 420,000 distinct CDR3 sequences, approximately 21% detected once. Over 18 months of follow-up, stable hyperthyroidism required that no ophthalmopathy appear.

This chain links TRBV2 with TRBJ2-5; D may match TRBD1 or TRBD2 (5 bases each). This sequence was found in a woman younger than 30 with stable Graves' hyperthyroidism. Sequenced input: peripheral blood. For the CDR3, the DNA is TGTGCCAGCAGTGAGGGACGGTACCAAGAGACCCAGTACTTC. Translation gives CASSEGRYQETQYF.